This TCR beta chain was sequenced in a study of blood T cell repertoires in COVID-19. On the study more broadly: Sources were T cells, B-cell-depleted T cells, or PBMCs; the material itself was cDNA or gDNA.

Germline V lookup: CDR1 MNHEY, CDR2 SMNVEV (reference sequence). With 1 base clipped from V and 0 bases from J, the junction kept 6 bases outside the gene matches. This CDR3 has 16 amino acids. This clone was counted only a few times. Authors' analysis steps: By means of reference gene primer amplification, nucleated cell counts were estimated. The table came from immunoSEQ multiplex PCR; TCRdb's copy has only in-frame clones and leaves some out. Clone size and V and J calls were adopted from that table, with D and trimming inferred from the DNA. The repertoire has approximately 240,000 clones, 87% of them found once; the top ten carry 12%.

Sequencing was done on a sample of peripheral blood. The clonotype was recovered from a woman younger than 35 who had recovered from COVID-19. The gene calls are TRBV27 and TRBJ2-7; 7 nucleotides align to TRBD2. Written as DNA, the CDR3 is TGTGCCAGCAGTTTATACTCGGGAGGTCCCTCCTACGAGCAGTACTTC. Protein sequence: CASSLYSGGPSYEQYF.